This T cell receptor beta chain is drawn from a study of shared clonotypes between healthy human individuals. Profiled with immunoSEQ multiplex PCR; TCRdb holds only in-frame clones, not every one. The table lists roughly 2,500,000 clones, roughly 93% of them singletons. The V gene lost 0 bases and the J gene lost 6 bases, with 15 bases spanning the gap. Germline CDR1 and CDR2: ENHRY and SYGVKD. The length of the CDR3 is 15 residues. The sequencing input was naive CD4+ T cells from PBMCs. The subset here: CD45RA+ positively selected. The chain links TRBV10-3 to TRBJ2-7, with D possibly TRBD1 on 7 matching bases. This TCR came from a man aged 18 to 35 in good health. Some clones in this sample may be carry-over from other donors' samples. The CDR3 protein is CAISESRRQGGEQYF. CDR3 bases: TGTGCCATCAGTGAGTCTAGGAGACAGGGAGGCGAGCAGTACTTC.